The T cell receptor (beta chain) described here comes from a study of post-analysis software for immune sequencing data. Overall study: The disease courses covered relapsing-remitting, secondary progressive and progressive-relapsing multiple sclerosis. Points from the study as a whole: Samples sharing a preparation batch grouped tightly together when assessed by F measure. Patients had higher frequencies than controls of about 5 TRBV segments, including TRBV5-6, TRBV5-1 and TRBV20-1.

The TCR beta cDNA libraries contained unique molecular identifiers. TCRdb independently ran MiXCR on the PCR reads; one entry per CDR3 protein. The table records 740,000 or so distinct CDR3 sequences, around 50% of them present only once. Regarding this clonotype: Antigen specificity is unknown.

With 5 bases removed from V and 13 bases from J, the gap between germline ends came to 20 bases. The CDR3 runs 13 residues. Per germline, CDR1 SEHNR and CDR2 FQNEAQ (reference sequence). The chain employs TRBV7-9 and TRBJ2-5; the D gene is possibly TRBD2 (5 bases). The receptor was isolated from a girl aged 5 to 17 with multiple sclerosis. The sequencing input was blood. CDR3 loop: CASSPVAGHPAYF. CDR3 nucleotide sequence: TGTGCCAGCAGCCCAGTGGCGGGCCACCCCGCGTACTTC.